The clone carrying this TCR beta chain was found a few times. Its antigen is currently unknown. Naive CD8 isolation took CD45RO-negative cells positively selected for CCR7 and excluded terminally differentiated effector memory CD45RA+ cells. The repertoire was sequenced with immunoSEQ multiplex PCR; TCRdb's copy has only in-frame clones and lacks some. In the table there are just over 2,000,000 clones, just under 95% of which are singletons. The sample belongs to a study of shared clonotypes between healthy human individuals. Study-wide background: The donor group consisted of a couple of women and a few men, aged 18 to 49. Study-wide results and caveats: With several donors compared, 4.5% to 6.5% of naive CD4 clonotypes were shared. Clonotype sharing among donors, it was expected, would be affected by sequencing depth.

Sample: naive CD8+ T cells sorted from blood. The clonotype comes from a young man in good health.

The CDR3 region is CSVDMGGDQPQHF. DNA of the CDR3: TGCAGCGTTGATATGGGAGGTGATCAGCCCCAGCATTTT. The rearrangement links TRBV29-1 to TRBJ1-5; no firm D call. Per the germline V gene, CDR1 is SQVTM and CDR2 is ANQGSEA. V shed 3 bases and J shed 5 bases, with 11 bases lying between them. The CDR3 extends over 13 amino acids.